This T cell receptor beta chain was documented in a study of human CD8 memory T cell subsets. UMI-labeled 5' RACE yielded the TCR beta libraries. TCRdb reprocessed the 5' RACE reads; each CDR3 protein has one entry and no DNA is given. Here the sample table reports 6,000 to 8,000 distinct CDR3 sequences. The CDR3 has 14 residues. The specimen was CD8+ T cells from PBMCs. This sequence originates from a human donor in good health. The gene calls are TRBV12-3 or TRBV12-4 and TRBJ2-2; lacking DNA, the TRBD1 call made by TCRdb goes unchecked. Here the CDR3 reads CASSLYPDTGELFF.